This TCR beta chain was identified in a study of blood T cell repertoires in COVID-19. Study-wide background: Samples of COVID-19 (acute and convalescent) were obtained from the United States, Italy and Spain. PBMCs, B-cell-depleted T cells, or T cells were the source of the cDNA or gDNA that made up the material.

TCRdb's table, derived via immunoSEQ multiplex PCR, lists solely in-frame clones and lacks some. The repertoire holds just over 80,000 clones, with over 60% as singletons. The CDR3 has 18 amino acids. Germline CDR1 and CDR2: SGHAT and FQNNGV. V was pared by 3 bases and J by 0 bases, with 5 bases of the junction left unmatched. Material: peripheral blood. The rearrangement links TRBV11-2 to TRBJ2-2, with 12 bases that match TRBD1. This TCR came from a woman of 80 years or more with active or convalescent COVID-19. The CDR3 protein is CASSLGTGGSPNTGELFF. For the CDR3, the DNA is TGTGCCAGCAGCTTGGGGACAGGGGGCTCCCCGAACACCGGGGAGCTGTTTTTT.